These 6 T cell receptor beta chains were sequenced from one sample in a study of CD8 T cells in Susac syndrome. With random hexamers, roughly 0.5 to 1 ug RNA was reverse transcribed. Each CDR3 protein gets one entry after TCRdb re-called the immunoSEQ multiplex PCR reads with MiXCR. This sample yields 180,000 or so distinct CDR3 sequences, of which just under 95% are seen a single time; roughly 0.13% belongs to the top ten. Sequenced sample: CD4+ T cells from PBMCs. These TCRs come from a human donor in good health.

The rearrangement uses TRBV4-2 and TRBJ2-5, with D unclear. In germline, CDR1 is LGHNA, CDR2 YNFKEQ. The V and J ends lost 4 bases and 5 bases respectively, with 11 bases between them. CDR3 length: 13 amino acids. CDR3: CASSPDLSETQYF. CDR3 DNA: TGTGCCAGCAGCCCGGATCTCTCGGAGACCCAGTACTTC.

V and J are TRBV7-8 and TRBJ1-1, with D perhaps TRBD1 (6 bases). Germline V gives CDR1 SGHVS, CDR2 FQNEAQ. V was shortened by 5 bases and J by 0 bases, with 10 bases between the two germline ends. The CDR3 loop spans 14 amino acids. The CDR3: CASSEGGMNTEAFF. As DNA, the CDR3 is TGTGCCAGCAGCGAAGGGGGTATGAACACTGAAGCTTTCTTT.

The chain uses TRBV29-1 and TRBJ2-2; D is undetermined. The V end was cut by 7 bases, the J end by 3 bases, with 9 bases between. CDR3 length: 12 amino acids. In germline, CDR1 is SQVTM, CDR2 ANQGSEA. This chain's CDR3 is CSGGYYTGELFF. The CDR3 nucleotides read TGCAGCGGGGGTTATTACACCGGGGAGCTGTTTTTT.

The chain combines TRBV2 with TRBJ2-1, with a weak D call TRBD2 (7 bases). The CDR3 runs 14 residues. The V gene lost 2 bases and the J gene lost 7 bases, with 12 bases spanning the gap. The V gene's germline CDR1 is SNHLY and CDR2 FYNNEI. The CDR3 DNA reads TGTGCCAGCAGTGAACACAGGGAGGGAAATGAGCAGTTCTTC. Protein product: CASSEHREGNEQFF.

The gene calls are TRBV4-2 and TRBJ2-7, with a possible D match to TRBD1 (5 bases). The germline V and J ends were trimmed by 3 bases and 7 bases, with 7 bases remaining between them. This CDR3 is built from 11 residues. Germline V gene lookup returns CDR1 LGHNA and CDR2 YNFKEQ. Here the CDR3 DNA reads TGTGCCAGCAGCCACGCAGGGGAGCAGTACTTC. The encoded protein is CASSHAGEQYF.

This clonotype was seen a single time. The chain couples TRBV23-1 to TRBJ2-6; the D gene is possibly TRBD2 (6 bases). TRBV23-1 is an open reading frame whose function is uncertain. V was shortened by 0 bases and J by 2 bases, with 8 bases between the two germline ends. The CDR3 spans 16 residues. This CDR3 is CASSQSSGAGANVLTF. CDR3 coding DNA: TGCGCCAGCAGTCAATCGTCGGGGGCTGGGGCCAACGTCCTGACTTTC.